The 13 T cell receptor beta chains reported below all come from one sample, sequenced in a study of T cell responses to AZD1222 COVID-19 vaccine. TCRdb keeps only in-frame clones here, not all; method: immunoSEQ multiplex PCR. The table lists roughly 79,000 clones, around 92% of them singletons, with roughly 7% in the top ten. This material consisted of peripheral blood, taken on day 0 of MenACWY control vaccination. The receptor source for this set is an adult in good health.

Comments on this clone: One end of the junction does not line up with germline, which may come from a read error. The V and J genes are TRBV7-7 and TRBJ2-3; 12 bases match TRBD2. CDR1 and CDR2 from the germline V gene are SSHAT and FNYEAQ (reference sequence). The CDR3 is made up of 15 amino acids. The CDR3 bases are TGTGCTAGCAGCTTGACTAGCGGGAGTTACGATACGCAGTATTTT. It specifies CASSLTSGSYDTQYF.

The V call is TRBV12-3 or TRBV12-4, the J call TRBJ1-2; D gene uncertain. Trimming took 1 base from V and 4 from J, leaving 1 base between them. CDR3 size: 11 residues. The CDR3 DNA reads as TGTGCCAGCAGTTTAGGCTATGGCTACACCTTC. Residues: CASSLGYGYTF.

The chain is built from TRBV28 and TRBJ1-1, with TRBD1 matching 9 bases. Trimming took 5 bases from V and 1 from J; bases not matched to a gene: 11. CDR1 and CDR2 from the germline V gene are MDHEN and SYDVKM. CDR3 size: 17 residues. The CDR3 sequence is CASSPHWGTGSNTEAFF. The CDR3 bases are TGTGCCAGCAGTCCTCACTGGGGGACAGGGTCGAACACTGAAGCTTTCTTT.

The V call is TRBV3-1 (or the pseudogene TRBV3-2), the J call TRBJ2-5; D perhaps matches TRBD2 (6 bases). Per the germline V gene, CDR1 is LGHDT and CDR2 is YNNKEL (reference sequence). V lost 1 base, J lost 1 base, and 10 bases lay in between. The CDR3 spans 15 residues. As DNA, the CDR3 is TGTGCCAGCAGCCAAGTTCCTAGCGTCCAAGAGACCCAGTACTTC. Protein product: CASSQVPSVQETQYF.

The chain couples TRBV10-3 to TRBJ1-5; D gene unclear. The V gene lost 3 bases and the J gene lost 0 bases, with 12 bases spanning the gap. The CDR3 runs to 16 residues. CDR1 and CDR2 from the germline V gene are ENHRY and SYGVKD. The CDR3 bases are TGTGCCATCAGTGACGAACCACTAGGTAGCAATCAGCCCCAGCATTTT. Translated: CAISDEPLGSNQPQHF.

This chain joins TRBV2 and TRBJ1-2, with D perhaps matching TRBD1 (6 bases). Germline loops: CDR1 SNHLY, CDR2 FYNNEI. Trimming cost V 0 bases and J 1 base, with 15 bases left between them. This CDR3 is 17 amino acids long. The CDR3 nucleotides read TGTGCCAGCAGTGAAGCGCGACAGGCCAGTCGTAACTATGGCTACACCTTC. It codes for CASSEARQASRNYGYTF. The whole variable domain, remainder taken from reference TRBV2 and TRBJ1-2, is EPEVTQTPSHQVTQMGQEVILRCVPISNHLYFYWYRQILGQKVEFLVSFYNNEISEKSEIFDDQFSVERPDGSNFTLKIRSTKLEDSAMYFCASSEARQASRNYGYTFGSGTRLTVV.

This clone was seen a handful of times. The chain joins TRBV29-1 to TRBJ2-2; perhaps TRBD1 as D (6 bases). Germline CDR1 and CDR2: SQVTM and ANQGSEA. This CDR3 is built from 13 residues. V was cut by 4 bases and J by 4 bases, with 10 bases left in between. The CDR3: CSVVGGSTGELFF. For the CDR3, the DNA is TGCAGCGTTGTAGGGGGTAGCACCGGGGAGCTGTTTTTT.

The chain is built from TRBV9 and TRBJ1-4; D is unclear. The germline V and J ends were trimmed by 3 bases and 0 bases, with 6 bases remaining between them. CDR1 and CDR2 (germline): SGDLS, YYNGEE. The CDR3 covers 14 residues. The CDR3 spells CASSGGATNEKLFF. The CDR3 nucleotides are TGTGCCAGCAGCGGCGGCGCAACTAATGAAAAACTGTTTTTT.

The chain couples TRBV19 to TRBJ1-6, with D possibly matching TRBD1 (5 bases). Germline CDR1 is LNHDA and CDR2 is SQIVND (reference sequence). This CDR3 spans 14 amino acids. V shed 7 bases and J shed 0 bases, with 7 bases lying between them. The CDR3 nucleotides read TGTGCCAGTACTCAGGGCTCCTATAATTCACCCCTCCACTTT. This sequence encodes CASTQGSYNSPLHF.

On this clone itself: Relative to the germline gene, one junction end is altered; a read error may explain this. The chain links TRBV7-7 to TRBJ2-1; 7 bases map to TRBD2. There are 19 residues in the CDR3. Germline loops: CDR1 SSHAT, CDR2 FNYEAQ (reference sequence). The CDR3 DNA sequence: TGTGCTAGCAGCTTAGGGTTAATGGGCTCTAGCGGCGGCTCTGGCAGGCAGTTCTTC. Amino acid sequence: CASSLGLMGSSGGSGRQFF.

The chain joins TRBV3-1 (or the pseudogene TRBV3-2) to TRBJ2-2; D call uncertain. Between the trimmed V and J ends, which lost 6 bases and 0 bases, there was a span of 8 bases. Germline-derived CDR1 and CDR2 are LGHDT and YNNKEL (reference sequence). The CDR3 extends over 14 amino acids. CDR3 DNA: TGTGCCAGCAGGCGGCAGCCGAACACCGGGGAGCTGTTTTTT. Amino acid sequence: CASRRQPNTGELFF.

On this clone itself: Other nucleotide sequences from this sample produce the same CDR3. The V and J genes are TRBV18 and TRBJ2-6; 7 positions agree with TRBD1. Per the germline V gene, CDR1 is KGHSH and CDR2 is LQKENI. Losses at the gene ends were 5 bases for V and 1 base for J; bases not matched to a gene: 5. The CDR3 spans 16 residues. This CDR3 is CASSVQGSSGANVLTF. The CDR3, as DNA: TGTGCCAGCTCAGTACAGGGGTCTTCTGGGGCCAACGTCCTGACTTTC.

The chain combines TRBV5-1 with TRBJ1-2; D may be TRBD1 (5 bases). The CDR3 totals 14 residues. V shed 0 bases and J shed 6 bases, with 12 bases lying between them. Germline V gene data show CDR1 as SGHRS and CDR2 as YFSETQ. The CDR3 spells CASSLEGVADGYTF. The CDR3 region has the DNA TGCGCCAGCAGCTTGGAAGGGGTAGCTGATGGCTACACCTTC.